The rows below give T cell receptor beta chains drawn from one sample of a study of blood T cell repertoires in COVID-19. Method: immunoSEQ multiplex PCR; TCRdb's copy keeps in-frame clones and lacks some. The table lists tens of thousands of clones, approximately 89% of them singletons, with around 9.1% in the top ten. The sequencing input was peripheral blood. The origin of the receptors is a human donor in a cohort sampled during active COVID-19. The CDR3 runs from the conserved cysteine through the conserved F or W. Fields, in order: V gene, D gene, clone size, J gene, CDR3 protein, CDR3 DNA. A D gene is named only where the DNA matches it firmly. Clone size is not always given. Where it is, it says once, few, many or a class for expanded clones.

TRBV28	TRBD1	-	TRBJ1-2	CASSLGTGNYGYTF	TGTGCCAGCAGTTTGGGGACAGGGAACTATGGCTACACCTTC
TRBV6-1	TRBD2	-	TRBJ2-3	CASSEAAGGPDTQYF	TGTGCCAGCAGTGAAGCAGCGGGGGGGCCAGATACGCAGTATTTT
TRBV27	TRBD1	-	TRBJ1-1	CASVPGTGNTEAFF	TGTGCCAGCGTCCCCGGGACAGGGAACACTGAAGCTTTCTTT
TRBV5-4	-	-	TRBJ1-1	CASSLYRDTEAFF	TGTGCCAGCAGCTTATACAGGGACACTGAAGCTTTCTTT
TRBV11-2	-	-	TRBJ1-1	CASSTSGDTEAFF	TGTGCCAGCAGTACCTCGGGGGACACTGAAGCTTTCTTT
TRBV7-6	TRBD1	-	TRBJ1-2	CASSNRDRVGDGYTF	TGTGCCAGCAGCAATCGAGACAGGGTGGGGGATGGCTACACCTTC
TRBV7-9	TRBD1	-	TRBJ1-2	CASSLGTGWGYTF	TGTGCCAGCAGCCTTGGGACAGGATGGGGCTACACCTTC
TRBV30	TRBD1	-	TRBJ1-5	CAWSRGYSNQPQHF	TGTGCCTGGAGCAGGGGGTATAGCAATCAGCCCCAGCATTTT
TRBV24-1	-	-	TRBJ2-2	CATSDLLDGGPNTGELFF	TGTGCCACCAGTGATTTGCTGGACGGGGGGCCGAACACCGGGGAGCTGTTTTTT
TRBV11-2	-	-	TRBJ2-1	CASSLDIRGFPDNEQFF	TGTGCCAGCAGCTTAGATATTAGGGGATTCCCTGACAATGAGCAGTTCTTC
TRBV7-9	-	-	TRBJ1-1	CASSFPGDTEAFF	TGTGCCAGCAGCTTCCCAGGGGACACTGAAGCTTTCTTT
TRBV5-1	TRBD1	-	TRBJ1-4	CASSPDRDGSGEKLFF	TGCGCCAGCAGCCCGGACAGGGATGGCAGTGGTGAAAAACTGTTTTTT
TRBV27	TRBD1	-	TRBJ1-1	CASSPGGGEKNTEAFF	TGTGCCAGCAGTCCCGGAGGGGGCGAGAAGAACACTGAAGCTTTCTTT
TRBV28	-	-	TRBJ1-2	CASSLVSLRGALMDYGYTF	TGTGCCAGCAGTTTAGTGAGTTTACGGGGGGCGCTTATGGACTATGGCTACACCTTC
TRBV27	-	-	TRBJ2-7	CASSLSGGTSAYEQYF	TGTGCCAGCAGTTTATCGGGGGGGACATCCGCCTACGAGCAGTACTTC
TRBV7-9	-	once	TRBJ2-7	CASSPTGVSNEQYF	TGTGCCAGCAGCCCAACCGGGGTTTCCAACGAGCAGTACTTC
TRBV10-3	-	-	TRBJ2-5	CAISEPSGGMGGETQYF	TGTGCCATCAGTGAGCCCTCTGGGGGGATGGGGGGAGAGACCCAGTACTTC
TRBV11-2	-	-	TRBJ1-4	CASSHLLRATNEKLFF	TGTGCCAGCAGCCACCTTTTGAGGGCAACTAATGAAAAACTGTTTTTT
TRBV23-1	TRBD1	-	TRBJ1-5	CASSHSEGGQGFGQPQHF	TGCGCCAGCAGTCACTCCGAGGGGGGACAGGGCTTCGGTCAGCCCCAGCATTTT
TRBV5-1	TRBD1	-	TRBJ1-1	CASSLYPAGTGYTEAFF	TGCGCCAGCAGCTTGTACCCGGCCGGGACAGGGTACACTGAAGCTTTCTTT
TRBV9	-	-	TRBJ1-2	CASSVGSGGYGYTF	TGTGCCAGCAGCGTAGGGTCTGGAGGCTATGGCTACACCTTC
TRBV21-1	-	-	TRBJ1-1	CASSMDREGNTEAFF	TGTGCCAGCAGCATGGACAGGGAAGGGAACACTGAAGCTTTCTTT
TRBV29-1	-	-	TRBJ2-7	CSAATGLDYEQYF	TGCAGCGCCGCGACAGGCCTGGACTACGAGCAGTACTTC
TRBV9	TRBD1	once	TRBJ1-1	CASSWGTENTEAFF	TGTGCCAGCAGCTGGGGGACAGAGAACACTGAAGCTTTCTTT
TRBV14	-	-	TRBJ1-2	CASRGGDNYGYTF	TGTGCCAGCAGAGGAGGGGACAACTATGGCTACACCTTC
TRBV29-1	TRBD1	-	TRBJ1-2	CSVDPLPGQGYGYTF	TGCAGCGTGGACCCATTGCCGGGACAGGGGTATGGCTACACCTTC
TRBV7-6	-	-	TRBJ1-1	CASSLNRNTEAFF	TGTGCCAGCAGCTTAAACAGGAACACTGAAGCTTTCTTT
TRBV10-2	TRBD1	-	TRBJ2-7	CASSRTGGRGTDEQYF	TGCGCCAGCAGTCGGACAGGGGGAAGAGGAACGGACGAGCAGTACTTC
TRBV30	TRBD1	-	TRBJ1-1	CAWRMEGAYTEAFF	TGTGCCTGGAGAATGGAGGGGGCCTACACTGAAGCTTTCTTT
TRBV18	TRBD1	-	TRBJ1-6	CASSPWDSDNSPLHF	TGTGCCAGCTCACCGTGGGACAGCGATAATTCACCCCTCCACTTT
TRBV6-5	-	-	TRBJ1-3	CASSYRGPSSGNTIYF	TGTGCCAGCAGTTACCGAGGGCCCAGCTCTGGAAACACCATATATTTT
TRBV4-1	TRBD1	-	TRBJ2-7	CASSRIRDRPNEQYF	TGCGCCAGCAGCCGTATACGGGACAGGCCCAACGAGCAGTACTTC
TRBV7-2	-	once	TRBJ1-4	CASSLFGANEKLFF	TGTGCCAGCAGCTTATTCGGGGCTAATGAAAAACTGTTTTTT
TRBV11-2	TRBD1	-	TRBJ2-1	CASSLERGRDRGQNEQFF	TGTGCCAGCAGCTTAGAGCGAGGCCGGGACAGGGGGCAAAATGAGCAGTTCTTC
TRBV9	-	few	TRBJ2-7	CASSVVDSSYEQYF	TGTGCCAGCAGCGTAGTTGACAGCTCCTACGAGCAGTACTTC